The present entry profiles one T cell receptor beta chain with its context. Original processing notes: Estimation of nucleated cell counts was performed using reference gene primer amplification. The method was immunoSEQ multiplex PCR; TCRdb's version includes in-frame clones alone and lacks a portion of them. D and trimming come from the DNA, and the V and J calls and clone size come from that table. The sample yields 120,000 to 150,000 clones, more than 75% seen once. This entry comes from a study of blood T cell repertoires in COVID-19. Across the whole study: Material from acute and convalescent COVID-19 was sourced from the United States, Italy and Spain.

The V gene's germline CDR1 is SNHLY and CDR2 FYNNEI. With 7 bases removed from V and 4 bases from J, the gap between germline ends came to 13 bases. The CDR3 is made up of 13 amino acids. The sample taken for sequencing was peripheral blood. The sequence came from a man between 50 and 59 years old who had recovered from COVID-19. This chain links TRBV2 with TRBJ1-1; D call uncertain. The CDR3 DNA follows: TGTGCCAGCAAGCTTCGAGGGAGCACTGAAGCTTTCTTT. Translation: CASKLRGSTEAFF.